A single sample is the source of the 24 T cell receptor beta chains below, sequenced in a study of spatial heterogeneity in lung cancer. TCRdb called the 5' RACE reads again in MiXCR, with one record for every CDR3 protein. The sample has 15,000 or so distinct CDR3 sequences, about 6% seen once. This sample's time point: blood at routine non-recurrence follow-up after resection. This specimen was PBMCs, taken at follow-up. The receptors were sampled from a male donor with early-stage non-small cell lung cancer.

This clonotype was found many times. This chain's CDR3 is CAWSGSTQYF. The CDR3 DNA is TGTGCCTGGAGTGGGAGTACGCAGTATTTT. The V gene is TRBV30, the J gene TRBJ2-3; D uncertain. The V gene's germline CDR1 is GTSNPN and CDR2 SVGIG (reference sequence). The CDR3 loop spans 10 amino acids. Trimming shortened V by 1 base and J by 8 bases, and 4 bases separated the two germline ends.

This clonotype has more than one count but fewer than ten. The chain couples TRBV4-1 to TRBJ2-1; TRBD2 agrees at 8 bases. CDR3 length: 14 amino acids. Germline-derived CDR1 and CDR2 are MGHRA and YSYEKL. V lost 0 bases and J lost 9; bases outside the gene matches: 4. The CDR3 sequence is CASSQDPRGGEQFF. CDR3 DNA: TGCGCCAGCAGCCAAGATCCTCGGGGGGGTGAGCAGTTCTTC.

This clonotype was counted at least ten times. J is TRBJ1-5 and V is TRBV6-5; no clear D. There are 13 residues in the CDR3. Germline V gives CDR1 MNHEY, CDR2 SVGAGI. With 0 bases removed from V and 5 bases from J, the gap between germline ends came to 5 bases. CDR3 DNA: TGTGCCAGCAGTTACTCGACGGATCAGCCCCAGCATTTT. Amino acids: CASSYSTDQPQHF.

In this sample, this clonotype turned up many times. The CDR3 is CSARPRTAAGGEQFF. The CDR3 DNA reads TGCAGTGCTAGACCCAGGACGGCGGCTGGGGGTGAGCAGTTCTTC. This chain connects TRBV20-1 to TRBJ2-1, with D possibly being TRBD1 or TRBD2 (5 bases each). V lost 2 bases and J 9 bases, leaving 20 bases between the germline ends. Germline values: CDR1 DFQATT, CDR2 SNEGSKA (reference sequence). The CDR3 spans 15 residues.

The table lists this clonotype with many counts. The chain recombines TRBV18 with TRBJ2-1; 11 bases are a match to TRBD2. The trim removed 2 bases at V and 3 bases at J, leaving 0 bases unmatched. The CDR3 spans 15 residues. The germline V gene encodes CDR1 KGHSH and CDR2 LQKENI. The DNA of the CDR3 is TGTGCCAGCTCACCAGGACTAGCGGGCTACAATGAGCAGTTCTTC. Translating it yields CASSPGLAGYNEQFF.

The chain couples TRBV2 to TRBJ2-1; no clear D. V was shortened by 6 bases and J by 4 bases, with 7 bases between the two germline ends. The CDR3 extends over 12 amino acids. Germline V gives CDR1 SNHLY, CDR2 FYNNEI. The CDR3 nucleotides are TGTGCCAGCAGCACTGAGTACAATGAGCAGTTCTTC. Translated, it gives CASSTEYNEQFF.

This clonotype was recorded many times. J is TRBJ2-7 and V is TRBV7-9, with 7 bases lining up with TRBD1. The CDR3 spans 14 residues. Trimming removed 1 base from V and 5 bases from J; junction bases left unmatched: 5. Looked up from germline, CDR1 is SEHNR and CDR2 is FQNEAQ (reference sequence). The CDR3 DNA follows: TGTGCCAGCAGCTTAGACAGGGGTGCCAACGAGCAGTACTTC. Translating it yields CASSLDRGANEQYF.

This clonotype came up many times. The chain is built from TRBV30 and TRBJ2-3; unclear D gene. Trimming removed 0 bases at V and 4 bases at J, with 8 bases between. CDR1 is GTSNPN and CDR2 is SVGIG in the germline V gene (reference sequence). The CDR3 length is 13 residues. The CDR3 DNA sequence: TGTGCCTGGAGTGTACCGGTCTCAGATACGCAGTATTTT. As protein: CAWSVPVSDTQYF.

V is TRBV6-2 or TRBV6-3 and J is TRBJ1-2; weak D call: TRBD1 (5 bases). V was cut by 0 bases and J by 4 bases, with 9 bases left in between. CDR1 is MNHEY, CDR2 SVGEGT, per germline. The CDR3 is made up of 14 amino acids. CDR3 DNA: TGTGCCAGCAGTTACTCGATCGGGGGCTATGGCTACACCTTC. Translating gives CASSYSIGGYGYTF.

This clonotype occurred many times. This chain uses TRBV5-1 with TRBJ2-1; D may be TRBD2 (6 bases). Germline V gene data show CDR1 as SGHRS and CDR2 as YFSETQ. The CDR3 has 15 residues. V gave up 3 bases and J gave up 8 bases, with 18 bases separating them. The CDR3 coding sequence is TGCGCCAGCAGCTCTAGCGTGACGGAGTTCGATGAGCAGTTCTTC. Encoded protein: CASSSSVTEFDEQFF.

This clonotype was recorded at least ten times. The genes are TRBV5-1 and TRBJ2-3; TRBD2 agrees at 7 bases. The J segment lost 3 bases and the V segment lost 7 bases, leaving 8 bases of the junction unmatched. This CDR3 spans 14 amino acids. CDR1 SGHRS and CDR2 YFSETQ come from the germline V gene. CDR3 region: CASRQGSGTDTQYF. CDR3 in DNA: TGCGCCAGCCGCCAGGGTAGCGGGACAGATACGCAGTATTTT.

This clonotype was seen a few times. The chain links TRBV28 to TRBJ2-5; 14 bases map to TRBD2. Germline trimming cut 2 bases from V and 4 bases from J; bases unmatched to any gene: 9. Germline loops: CDR1 MDHEN, CDR2 SYDVKM. The length of the CDR3 is 18 residues. CDR3 coding DNA: TGTGCCAGCAGTTTAGGGGGGACTAGCGGGAGTACGGTAGAGACCCAGTACTTC. It specifies CASSLGGTSGSTVETQYF.

The V and J genes are TRBV7-2 and TRBJ2-1; no firm D call. V lost 3 bases and J lost 8, with 11 bases in between. The germline V gene has CDR1 SGHTA and CDR2 FQGNSA. This CDR3 is built from 13 residues. The CDR3 loop is CASSFRVGDEQFF. The CDR3 DNA reads TGTGCCAGCAGCTTCCGAGTTGGGGATGAGCAGTTCTTC.

The chain joins TRBV12-3 or TRBV12-4 to TRBJ1-1; D is ambiguous. This CDR3 is 13 amino acids long. V was trimmed by 7 bases and J by 5 bases, leaving 14 bases between them. The CDR3 spells CASIVGPFTEAFF. DNA of the CDR3: TGTGCCAGCATCGTAGGGCCATTTACTGAAGCTTTCTTT.

V and J are TRBV11-1 and TRBJ2-1; D may match TRBD1 or TRBD2 (5 bases each). CDR1 and CDR2 from the germline V gene are SGHAT and FQDESV (reference sequence). The V and J ends lost 7 bases and 8 bases respectively, with 21 bases between them. The CDR3 spans 15 residues. The CDR3 loop reads CASTQGTGFFDEQFF. The CDR3 nucleotides are TGTGCCAGCACTCAGGGTACGGGGTTCTTCGATGAGCAGTTCTTC.

The chain uses TRBV19 and TRBJ1-3, with D unclear. Germline V gene sequence: CDR1 LNHDA, CDR2 SQIVND (reference sequence). The CDR3 consists of 14 residues. V lost 7 bases and J 0 bases, leaving 10 bases between the germline ends. The CDR3 is CASMLSDSGNTIYF. Here the CDR3 DNA reads TGTGCCAGTATGCTATCGGACTCTGGAAACACCATATATTTT.

This clonotype was counted ten times or more. The chain links TRBV7-9 to TRBJ2-1; 11 bases match TRBD2. The germline CDR1 and CDR2 sequences are SEHNR and FQNEAQ (reference sequence). The CDR3 extends over 16 amino acids. V lost 5 bases, J lost 1 base, and 4 bases stayed unmatched. This CDR3 reads CASSPRLAGSYNEQFF. The CDR3 DNA reads TGTGCCAGCAGCCCCCGACTAGCGGGATCCTACAATGAGCAGTTCTTC.

This clonotype was recorded many times. The chain couples TRBV28 to TRBJ1-5; TRBD1 aligns across 10 bases. Germline V gives CDR1 MDHEN, CDR2 SYDVKM. This CDR3 has 17 amino acids. J lost 0 bases, V lost 7 bases, and 9 bases had no gene match. CDR3 sequence (DNA): TGTGCCAGCACCCGCGGACAGGGGGGCTATAGCAATCAGCCCCAGCATTTT. It translates to CASTRGQGGYSNQPQHF.

This clonotype was counted at least ten times. The V call is TRBV7-8, the J call TRBJ2-3; maybe TRBD2 (5 bases). Trimming took off 6 bases at V and 3 bases at J, with 7 bases between the two ends. CDR3 length equals 12 residues. Germline V gives CDR1 SGHVS, CDR2 FQNEAQ. Here the CDR3 reads CASSPGTDTQYF. CDR3 nucleotide sequence: TGTGCCAGCAGTCCGGGGACAGATACGCAGTATTTT.

This clonotype was seen a single time. V gene TRBV7-6 combines with J gene TRBJ2-1, with TRBD2 as a possible D gene (6 bases). V was trimmed by 2 bases and J by 7 bases, leaving 18 bases between them. CDR1 and CDR2 (germline): SGHVS, FNYEAQ. There are 16 residues in the CDR3. In DNA, the CDR3 is TGTGCCAGCAGCTTAAGGTTCGCCCTAGCGACGAATGAGCAGTTCTTC. Protein product: CASSLRFALATNEQFF.

Remarks on this clonotype: Possible read error: a much larger clone is one base away. The rearrangement uses TRBV24-1 and TRBJ2-5, with unresolved D. CDR3 length equals 13 residues. Germline V CDR1 and CDR2: KGHDR, SFDVKD. CDR3 loop: CTTSDLGQETQYF. The CDR3 DNA sequence: TGTACCACCAGTGATTTGGGGCAAGAGACCCAGTACTTC.

This clonotype was counted ten times or more. CDR3 protein: CSAPRGGSKNIQYF. The CDR3 DNA is TGCAGTGCTCCTCGGGGGGGAAGCAAAAACATTCAGTACTTC. The chain links TRBV20-1 to TRBJ2-4; 8 bases match TRBD2. With 5 bases clipped from V and 3 bases from J, the junction kept 6 bases outside the gene matches. CDR1 is DFQATT, CDR2 SNEGSKA, per germline (reference sequence). This CDR3 contains 14 residues.

This clonotype was counted ten times or more. The chain combines TRBV9 with TRBJ2-1; 15 bases agree with TRBD2. The ends lost 4 bases at V and 5 bases at J; junction bases unmatched: 13. From germline, CDR1 is SGDLS and CDR2 YYNGEE. The length of the CDR3 is 19 residues. The DNA of the CDR3 is TGTGCCAGCAGCTCGGGACTAGCGGGAGGTGGATATACCGACAATGAGCAGTTCTTC. It translates to CASSSGLAGGGYTDNEQFF.

In this sample, this clonotype turned up many times. This chain uses TRBV20-1 with TRBJ2-7; D gene unclear. Trimming stripped 2 bases from V and 3 bases from J, with 20 bases between. Germline CDR1 is DFQATT and CDR2 is SNEGSKA (reference sequence). This CDR3 has 16 amino acids. The CDR3 DNA is TGCAGTGCTAGAAGCAGAGGTTGGCATGGCCGCTACGAGCAGTACTTC. This codes for CSARSRGWHGRYEQYF.